Each of the 30 T cell receptor beta chains below was sequenced from the same sample in a study of CD8+ T cells in alopecia areata (dated by TCRdb to the late 2010s). Reading the label with the study, this specimen's time point is: more than three weeks on oral tofacitinib. The treatment or condition label, read with the paper, signifies: oral pan-JAK inhibitor, 5-10 mg twice daily. Libraries were built with the immunoSEQ multiplex PCR assay. For TCR sequencing, RNA was extracted from every sample and reverse transcribed into cDNA to serve as template. Drawn from immuneACCESS, this table holds only the in-frame rearrangements with V and J called that TCRdb kept. Clones are partly lost; checked studies trace under half to an unresolved V gene and leave the rest unexplained. This sample holds about 220,000 clones; around three fifths were observed only once. The top ten clones comprise around 1.5% of the sample.

The sample in question was CD4+ T cells sorted from blood, obtained at week 4, from a patient treated with tofacitinib. These receptors were taken from a human donor with alopecia areata.

J is TRBJ2-2 and V is TRBV2, with unresolved D. This CDR3 has 15 amino acids. Per germline, CDR1 SNHLY and CDR2 FYNNEI. Trimming pared 5 bases from V and 0 bases from J, leaving 10 bases between. For the CDR3, the DNA is TGTGCCAGCAGTTCTCCGGGCACGAACACCGGGGAGCTGTTTTTT. Translating gives CASSSPGTNTGELFF. The whole variable domain, remainder taken from reference TRBV2 and TRBJ2-2, is EPEVTQTPSHQVTQMGQEVILRCVPISNHLYFYWYRQILGQKVEFLVSFYNNEISEKSEIFDDQFSVERPDGSNFTLKIRSTKLEDSAMYFCASSSPGTNTGELFFGEGSRLTVL.

This clone has ten or more counts. The chain recombines TRBV7-2 with TRBJ2-1, with a tentative D call TRBD2 (6 bases). The germline V and J ends were trimmed by 2 bases and 7 bases, with 18 bases remaining between them. Germline loops: CDR1 SGHTA, CDR2 FQGNSA. The CDR3 contains 16 residues. CDR3 bases: TGTGCCAGCAGCTTAATGGGAGGCAGGGTGGAGAATGAGCAGTTCTTC. Translated, it gives CASSLMGGRVENEQFF. The full variable domain, its missing parts supplied by reference TRBV7-2 and TRBJ2-1, is GAGVSQSPSNKVTEKGKDVELRCDPISGHTALYWYRQSLGQGLEFLIYFQGNSAPDKSGLPSDRFSAERTGGSVSTLTIQRTQQEDSAVYLCASSLMGGRVENEQFFGPGTRLTVL.

Here the CDR3 reads CASSVGGSYNEQFF. In DNA, the CDR3 is TGTGCCAGCAGCGTAGGGGGGTCCTACAATGAGCAGTTCTTC. The chain combines TRBV9 with TRBJ2-1; tentatively, D is TRBD1 or TRBD2 (5 bases each). CDR3 size: 14 residues. The V gene lost 0 bases and the J gene lost 1 base, with 5 bases spanning the gap. Germline loops: CDR1 SGDLS, CDR2 YYNGEE.

This clone appeared a few times. The chain uses TRBV14 and TRBJ2-7; D uncertain. The V gene lost 3 bases and the J gene lost 5 bases, with 8 bases spanning the gap. From germline, CDR1 is SGHDN and CDR2 FVKESK. This CDR3 spans 12 amino acids. CDR3 amino acids: CASSQEYNEQYF. The DNA of the CDR3 is TGTGCCAGCAGCCAGGAGTACAACGAGCAGTACTTC. The full variable domain, with the rest looked up from reference TRBV14 and TRBJ2-7, is EAGVTQFPSHSVIEKGQTVTLRCDPISGHDNLYWYRRVMGKEIKFLLHFVKESKQDESGMPNNRFLAERTGGTYSTLKVQPAELEDSGVYFCASSQEYNEQYFGPGTRLTVT.

The V and J genes are TRBV30 and TRBJ2-7; D might be TRBD1 (5 bases). Germline V gene sequence: CDR1 GTSNPN, CDR2 SVGIG (reference sequence). The V and J ends lost 0 bases and 5 bases respectively, with 17 bases between them. This CDR3 spans 15 amino acids. The CDR3 spells CAWSVGVRTSNEQYF. In nucleotides, the CDR3 is TGTGCCTGGAGTGTAGGGGTCAGGACGAGCAACGAGCAGTACTTC.

This clone appeared a few times. V is TRBV6-6 and J is TRBJ1-2; D is unclear. This CDR3 comprises 11 residues. The V gene lost 7 bases and the J gene lost 0 bases, with 3 bases spanning the gap. Germline loops: CDR1 MNHNY, CDR2 SVGAGI (reference sequence). CDR3 region: CASMTNYGYTF. The CDR3 coding sequence is TGTGCCAGCATGACTAACTATGGCTACACCTTC.

This clone has a count of ten or more. The V and J genes are TRBV10-3 and TRBJ1-5, with D tentatively TRBD1 (5 bases). The CDR3 extends over 14 amino acids. Germline CDR1 and CDR2: ENHRY and SYGVKD. Deletions cut 5 bases from V and 4 bases from J, with 12 bases between. In nucleotides, the CDR3 is TGTGCCATCAGTCTAGACAGCGGGAATCAGCCCCAGCATTTT. This encodes CAISLDSGNQPQHF.

This chain connects TRBV30 to TRBJ1-6; the D gene is possibly TRBD1 (5 bases). The V end lost 0 bases, the J end lost 0 bases, and 15 bases lay between the germline ends. This CDR3 spans 18 amino acids. CDR1 is GTSNPN and CDR2 is SVGIG in the germline V gene (reference sequence). The CDR3 protein is CAWSVGRGTRSYNSPLHF. CDR3 coding DNA: TGTGCCTGGAGTGTCGGGCGAGGGACCCGCTCCTATAATTCACCCCTCCACTTT.

The chain has TRBV6-5 and TRBJ2-5; 10 bases line up with TRBD2. This CDR3 has 13 residues. V dropped 7 bases and J dropped 5; count of bases not matched to a gene: 4. Per germline, CDR1 MNHEY and CDR2 SVGAGI. CDR3 region: CASKRGGLETQYF. For the CDR3, the DNA is TGTGCCAGCAAGCGGGGGGGCCTGGAGACCCAGTACTTC.

This clone came up a few times. V gene TRBV15 combines with J gene TRBJ2-7; possible D gene TRBD2, 5 bases. CDR3 length equals 17 residues. The germline V gene has CDR1 LNHNV and CDR2 YYDKDF (reference sequence). Trimming took off 0 bases at V and 3 bases at J, with 18 bases between the two ends. CDR3 loop: CATSRDDFGRGLYEQYF. The CDR3 region has the DNA TGTGCCACCAGCAGAGATGATTTTGGACGAGGACTCTACGAGCAGTACTTC.

This clone has only one observation. The chain uses TRBV2 and TRBJ1-2; tentatively, D is TRBD1 (6 bases). The CDR3 loop spans 13 amino acids. The germline gives CDR1 SNHLY, CDR2 FYNNEI. V was pared by 4 bases and J by 6 bases, with 12 bases between. CDR3: CASSVYRADGYTF. In DNA, the CDR3 is TGTGCCAGCAGTGTATACAGGGCCGATGGCTACACCTTC.

The chain links TRBV7-8 to TRBJ1-2; weak D call: TRBD1 (5 bases). This CDR3 comprises 13 residues. Germline V gene sequence: CDR1 SGHVS, CDR2 FQNEAQ. V was shortened by 1 base and J by 5 bases, with 8 bases between the two germline ends. CDR3 sequence reads: CASSLGQTYGYTF. In DNA, the CDR3 is TGTGCCAGCAGCTTAGGACAGACTTATGGCTACACCTTC.

This sequence joins TRBV9 and TRBJ1-2; D unclear. The CDR3 runs 11 residues. Trimming pared 3 bases from V and 12 bases from J, leaving 12 bases between. Germline V lookup: CDR1 SGDLS, CDR2 YYNGEE. The CDR3 sequence: CASSGTGGNTF. Here the CDR3 DNA reads TGTGCCAGCAGCGGAACGGGAGGAAACACCTTC.

Points on this clone: Within the sample, other DNA sequences also encode this same CDR3. The rearrangement uses TRBV30 and TRBJ2-2, with D uncertain. The germline V gene has CDR1 GTSNPN and CDR2 SVGIG (reference sequence). CDR3 length: 13 residues. The V and J ends lost 0 bases and 6 bases respectively, with 8 bases between them. The CDR3: CAWSVRRAGELFF. CDR3 DNA sequence: TGTGCCTGGAGTGTAAGAAGGGCCGGGGAGCTGTTTTTT. Complete variable domain (other parts from reference TRBV30 and TRBJ2-2): SQTIHQWPATLVQPVGSPLSLECTVEGTSNPNLYWYRQAAGRGLQLLFYSVGIGQISSEVPQNLSASRPQDRQFILSSKKLLLSDSGFYLCAWSVRRAGELFFGEGSRLTVL.

The rearrangement links TRBV30 to TRBJ1-3; no firm D call. CDR3 length equals 12 residues. V gave up 1 base and J gave up 4 bases, with 5 bases separating them. The V gene's germline CDR1 is GTSNPN and CDR2 SVGIG (reference sequence). The DNA of the CDR3 is TGTGCCTGGAGTGCGGGGGGAAACACCATATATTTT. Protein: CAWSAGGNTIYF. Supplemented by reference TRBV30 and TRBJ1-3, the full variable domain reads SQTIHQWPATLVQPVGSPLSLECTVEGTSNPNLYWYRQAAGRGLQLLFYSVGIGQISSEVPQNLSASRPQDRQFILSSKKLLLSDSGFYLCAWSAGGNTIYFGEGSWLTVV.

The chain combines TRBV6-4 with TRBJ1-5; weak D call: TRBD1 (6 bases). CDR3 length: 16 amino acids. Germline CDR1 is MRHNA and CDR2 is SNTAGT. Trimming pared 6 bases from V and 4 bases from J, leaving 19 bases between. In DNA form, the CDR3 reads TGTGCCAGCAGCCCTAGGAGGGGGGGCTATAATCAGCCCCAGCATTTT. The encoded protein is CASSPRRGGYNQPQHF.

The chain employs TRBV7-2 and TRBJ2-2, with D perhaps being TRBD1 or TRBD2 (5 bases each). This CDR3 contains 16 residues. Per the germline V gene, CDR1 is SGHTA and CDR2 is FQGNSA. The V end lost 5 bases, the J end lost 4 bases, and 17 bases lay between the germline ends. The CDR3 region has the DNA TGTGCCAGCAGCCCCATATCGGGGCCTATCACCGGGGAGCTGTTTTTT. This sequence encodes CASSPISGPITGELFF.

The chain employs TRBV7-2 and TRBJ2-7; 8 bases align to TRBD1. Trimming took 4 bases from V and 7 from J; bases not matched to a gene: 9. CDR3 length: 14 amino acids. From germline, CDR1 is SGHTA and CDR2 FQGNSA. CDR3 bases: TGTGCCAGCAGCTCGACAGGGGCAAGGAGGGAGCAGTACTTC. Protein sequence: CASSSTGARREQYF.

The chain uses TRBV25-1 and TRBJ2-3, with 7 bases identical to TRBD1. Germline trimming cut 2 bases from V and 1 base from J; bases unmatched to any gene: 0. Germline V gene sequence: CDR1 MGHDK, CDR2 SYGVNS. CDR3 length: 14 residues. CDR3 sequence reads: CASSEGQGTDTQYF. The CDR3 DNA sequence: TGTGCCAGCAGTGAAGGACAGGGCACAGATACGCAGTATTTT.

The chain uses TRBV25-1 and TRBJ2-3, with no clear D. V was cut by 8 bases and J by 10 bases, with 22 bases left in between. The CDR3 runs 14 residues. The V gene's germline CDR1 is MGHDK and CDR2 SYGVNS. The CDR3 loop reads CASENPVLIGAQYF. CDR3 coding DNA: TGTGCCAGCGAAAATCCCGTCCTGATTGGTGCGCAGTATTTT.

The chain couples TRBV6-1 to TRBJ1-5; D not resolved. CDR1 and CDR2 from the germline V gene are MNHNS and SASEGT. Trimming removed 0 bases at V and 5 bases at J, with 8 bases between. The CDR3 contains 14 residues. CDR3 protein: CASSEAGGDQPQHF. CDR3 nucleotides: TGTGCCAGCAGTGAAGCCGGTGGCGATCAGCCCCAGCATTTT.

The chain is built from TRBV6-1 and TRBJ1-1, with 9 bases aligning to TRBD1. After removal of 0 bases from V and 6 bases from J, the junction contained 14 bases not matched to a gene. The CDR3 totals 18 residues. Germline V gene data show CDR1 as MNHNS and CDR2 as SASEGT. The CDR3 bases are TGTGCCAGCAGTGAAGCCGGCGGGACAGGGAGGAGTTTCCCTGAAGCTTTCTTT. It codes for CASSEAGGTGRSFPEAFF.

The V and J genes are TRBV7-2 and TRBJ1-1; 7 bases are a match to TRBD1. The germline CDR1 and CDR2 sequences are SGHTA and FQGNSA. Unmatched junction bases numbered 8, after V lost 1 base and J lost 6 bases. This CDR3 comprises 15 residues. The CDR3 DNA sequence: TGTGCCAGCAGCTTAGTCAAGACAGGGAATGCTGAAGCTTTCTTT. Translating it yields CASSLVKTGNAEAFF. The full variable domain, completed using reference TRBV7-2 and TRBJ1-1, is GAGVSQSPSNKVTEKGKDVELRCDPISGHTALYWYRQSLGQGLEFLIYFQGNSAPDKSGLPSDRFSAERTGGSVSTLTIQRTQQEDSAVYLCASSLVKTGNAEAFFGQGTRLTVV.

This clone was seen only once. The gene calls are TRBV30 and TRBJ1-4; D uncertain. This CDR3 is built from 11 residues. The V end was cut by 4 bases, the J end by 6 bases, with 6 bases between. Germline CDR1 reads GTSNPN; CDR2 reads SVGIG (reference sequence). The CDR3 DNA reads TGTGCCTGGAACTCGGATGAAAAACTGTTTTTT. Its protein product is CAWNSDEKLFF.

This clone was found a few times. V gene TRBV11-2 combines with J gene TRBJ1-1; TRBD1 matches at 10 bases. The CDR3 spans 14 residues. Germline lookup yields CDR1 SGHAT and CDR2 FQNNGV. V lost 5 bases to trimming and J lost 6 bases; unmatched junction nucleotides: 6. The CDR3 region is CASSGDGQGAEAFF. CDR3 nucleotides: TGTGCCAGCAGCGGAGACGGACAGGGGGCTGAAGCTTTCTTT.

This sequence joins TRBV2 and TRBJ2-1, with D hard to call. V dropped 6 bases and J dropped 4 bases, with 16 bases sitting between them. Germline V lookup: CDR1 SNHLY, CDR2 FYNNEI. This CDR3 has 15 amino acids. The CDR3 DNA sequence: TGTGCCAGCAGGGAAAGGAGATCTTATTACAATGAGCAGTTCTTC. Translation gives CASRERRSYYNEQFF.

The chain couples TRBV4-3 to TRBJ2-4, with 9 bases identical to TRBD1. The germline CDR1 and CDR2 sequences are LGHNA and YSLEER. V trimming: 3 bases; J trimming: 1 base; junction bases outside the gene matches: 4. The CDR3 consists of 16 residues. The CDR3 DNA reads as TGCGCCAGCAGCCATAGACAGGGGGTGGCCAAAAACATTCAGTACTTC. The encoded protein is CASSHRQGVAKNIQYF.

This chain links TRBV5-1 with TRBJ2-1; 7 positions agree with TRBD1. The CDR3 consists of 14 residues. CDR1 is SGHRS and CDR2 is YFSETQ in the germline V gene. Unmatched junction bases numbered 4, after V lost 2 bases and J lost 5 bases. The CDR3 region is CASSLGQAHNEQFF. The CDR3 DNA is TGCGCCAGCAGCTTAGGACAGGCCCACAATGAGCAGTTCTTC.

The V gene is TRBV10-3, the J gene TRBJ1-6; D perhaps matches TRBD1 (6 bases). Germline V gives CDR1 ENHRY, CDR2 SYGVKD. The CDR3 extends over 13 amino acids. Trimming removed 6 bases at V and 10 bases at J, with 13 bases between. CDR3 sequence reads: CAISEQGGSPLHF. The CDR3 region has the DNA TGTGCCATCAGCGAACAGGGAGGGTCACCCCTCCACTTT.

This clone has only a few counts. V gene TRBV6-6 combines with J gene TRBJ2-4, with D unresolved. Between the trimmed V and J ends, which lost 6 bases and 0 bases, there was a span of 9 bases. Germline-derived CDR1 and CDR2 are MNHNY and SVGAGI (reference sequence). CDR3 length: 14 residues. DNA for the CDR3: TGTGCCAGCAGGACAAGTGTAGCCAAAAACATTCAGTACTTC. Amino acid sequence: CASRTSVAKNIQYF.